Shown below are 5 T cell receptor beta chains from a single sample sequenced in a study of blood T cell repertoires in COVID-19. Here immunoSEQ multiplex PCR was the method, and the copy in TCRdb shows in-frame clones only, minus some. The data show approximately 170,000 clones, 84% seen once. Sequences were obtained from PBMCs or T cells enriched from blood (not recorded which). These receptors were taken from a woman aged 45-65 years who had recovered from COVID-19.

The chain carries TRBV24-1 and TRBJ2-1, with TRBD1 matching 10 bases. V was clipped by 5 bases and J by 12 bases; unmatched bases: 6. This CDR3 comprises 13 residues. Germline V CDR1 and CDR2: KGHDR, SFDVKD. CDR3 nucleotides: TGTGCCACCAGTGCCGGGACAGGGGATAGGCAGTTCTTC. Amino acid sequence: CATSAGTGDRQFF.

Concerning this clone: The sample contains more than one DNA sequence encoding this CDR3. The gene calls are TRBV6-2 or TRBV6-3 and TRBJ1-5; the match to TRBD1 covers 7 bases. Germline CDR1 reads MNHEY; CDR2 reads SVGEGT. The CDR3 extends over 13 amino acids. After removal of 6 bases from V and 5 bases from J, the junction contained 4 bases not matched to a gene. Written as DNA, the CDR3 is TGTGCCAGCAGCCCCGACAGGGATCAGCCCCAGCATTTT. Translation gives CASSPDRDQPQHF.

DNA for the CDR3: TGTGCCAGCAGCGAACAGGGAAACTATGGCTACACCTTC. This translates into CASSEQGNYGYTF. The J gene is TRBJ1-2, the V gene TRBV2, with D maybe TRBD1 (6 bases). Germline lookup yields CDR1 SNHLY and CDR2 FYNNEI. Trimming took off 6 bases at V and 2 bases at J, with 10 bases between the two ends. The CDR3 runs 13 residues.

The chain employs TRBV9 and TRBJ1-4; D perhaps matches TRBD1 (5 bases). Germline V CDR1 and CDR2: SGDLS, YYNGEE. This CDR3 is 14 amino acids long. V lost 0 bases to trimming and J lost 3 bases, with 6 bases between them. The CDR3 here is CASSVAGSNEKLFF. The DNA for the CDR3 is TGTGCCAGCAGCGTAGCAGGGTCTAATGAAAAACTGTTTTTT.

The chain is built from TRBV28 and TRBJ1-2; D gene ambiguous. The length of the CDR3 is 15 residues. Germline values: CDR1 MDHEN, CDR2 SYDVKM. V was trimmed by 5 bases and J by 0 bases, leaving 13 bases between them. The CDR3 sequence is CASSAPGASNYGYTF. For the CDR3, the DNA is TGTGCCAGCAGTGCCCCAGGCGCATCTAACTATGGCTACACCTTC.